This TCR beta chain was recovered during a study of cytomegalovirus exposure and HLA in healthy donors. Whole-study results and caveats: One variant, a missense change in DCLRE1C, was linked in a later analysis to TCR beta V- and J-gene trimming. The study flagged 150 to 200 TCR beta chains as cytomegalovirus-associated.

The length of the CDR3 is 18 residues. Looked up from germline, CDR1 is MDHEN and CDR2 is SYDVKM. The V gene end was trimmed by 5 bases and the J gene end by 3 bases; junction bases not matched to a gene: 12. 13 Jbeta primers and 60 Vbeta primers were used for the PCR. The assay was immunoSEQ multiplex PCR, and TCRdb's table has in-frame clones only and misses some. The table records over 100,000 clones, around 9.1% of them present only once. As to this clone: Its antigen is as yet unknown.

The gene calls are TRBV28 and TRBJ2-2; 10 positions agree with TRBD2. The receptor was isolated from a man in his forties in good health and CMV-seropositive. The sample consisted of PBMCs. The CDR3 DNA reads TGTGCCAGCAGTCTTTCTCCACGGACTAGCGGCTACACCGGGGAGCTGTTTTTT. It encodes CASSLSPRTSGYTGELFF.